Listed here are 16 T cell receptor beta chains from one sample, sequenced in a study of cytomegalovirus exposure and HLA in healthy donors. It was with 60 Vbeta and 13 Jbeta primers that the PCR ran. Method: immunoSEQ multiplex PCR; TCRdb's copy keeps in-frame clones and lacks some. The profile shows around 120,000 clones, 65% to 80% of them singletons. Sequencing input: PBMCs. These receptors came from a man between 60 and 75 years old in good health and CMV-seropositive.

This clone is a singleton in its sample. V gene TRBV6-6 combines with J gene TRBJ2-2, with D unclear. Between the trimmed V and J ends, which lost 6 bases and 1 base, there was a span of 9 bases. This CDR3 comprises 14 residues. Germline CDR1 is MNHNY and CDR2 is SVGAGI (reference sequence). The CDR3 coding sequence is TGTGCCAGCAGCCGCGACTGGAACACCGGGGAGCTGTTTTTT. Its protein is CASSRDWNTGELFF.

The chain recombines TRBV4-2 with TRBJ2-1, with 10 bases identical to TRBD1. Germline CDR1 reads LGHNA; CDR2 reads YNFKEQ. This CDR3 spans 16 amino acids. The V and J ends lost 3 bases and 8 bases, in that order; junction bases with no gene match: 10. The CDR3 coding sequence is TGTGCCAGCAGCCAGGAGGGACAGGGGCTCAGGGATGAGCAGTTCTTC. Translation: CASSQEGQGLRDEQFF.

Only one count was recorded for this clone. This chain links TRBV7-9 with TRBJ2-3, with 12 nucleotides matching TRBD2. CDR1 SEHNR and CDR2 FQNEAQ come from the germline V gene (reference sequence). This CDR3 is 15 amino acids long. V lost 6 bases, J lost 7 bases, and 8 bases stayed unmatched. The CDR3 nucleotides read TGTGCCAGCAGTCCGCTAGCGGGAGGGCTGAATACGCAGTATTTT. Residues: CASSPLAGGLNTQYF.

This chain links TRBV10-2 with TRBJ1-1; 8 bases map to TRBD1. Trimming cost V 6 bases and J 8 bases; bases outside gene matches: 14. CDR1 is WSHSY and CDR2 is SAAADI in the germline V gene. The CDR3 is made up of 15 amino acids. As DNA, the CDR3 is TGCGCCAGCAGCAGGACCCGGGACAGGACCCAAGAAGCTTTCTTT. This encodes CASSRTRDRTQEAFF.

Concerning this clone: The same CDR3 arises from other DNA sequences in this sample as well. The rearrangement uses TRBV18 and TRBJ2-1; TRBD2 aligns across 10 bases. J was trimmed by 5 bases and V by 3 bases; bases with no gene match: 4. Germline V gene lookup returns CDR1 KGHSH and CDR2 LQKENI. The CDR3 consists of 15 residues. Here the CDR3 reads CASSPASGSDNEQFF. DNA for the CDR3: TGTGCCAGCTCACCGGCTAGCGGGAGTGACAATGAGCAGTTCTTC.

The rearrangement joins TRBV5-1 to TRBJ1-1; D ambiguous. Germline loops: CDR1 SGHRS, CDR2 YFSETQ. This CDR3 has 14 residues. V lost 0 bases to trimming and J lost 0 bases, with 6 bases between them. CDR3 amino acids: CASSLALLNTEAFF. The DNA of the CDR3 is TGCGCCAGCAGCTTGGCACTCCTGAACACTGAAGCTTTCTTT.

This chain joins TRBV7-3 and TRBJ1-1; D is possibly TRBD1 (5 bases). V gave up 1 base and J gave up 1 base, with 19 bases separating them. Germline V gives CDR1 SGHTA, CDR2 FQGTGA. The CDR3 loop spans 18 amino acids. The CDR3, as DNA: TGTGCCAGCAGCTTAAAGGGGTGGGGCCCCACCCAGAACACTGAAGCTTTCTTT. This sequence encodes CASSLKGWGPTQNTEAFF. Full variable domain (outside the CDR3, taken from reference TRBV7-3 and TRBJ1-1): GAGVSQTPSNKVTEKGKYVELRCDPISGHTALYWYRQSLGQGPEFLIYFQGTGAADDSGLPNDRFFAVRPEGSVSTLKIQRTERGDSAVYLCASSLKGWGPTQNTEAFFGQGTRLTVV.

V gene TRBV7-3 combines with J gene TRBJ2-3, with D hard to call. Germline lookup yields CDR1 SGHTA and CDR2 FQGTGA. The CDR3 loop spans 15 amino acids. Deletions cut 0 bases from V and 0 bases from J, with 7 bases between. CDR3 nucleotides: TGTGCCAGCAGCTTAACGAGGCTTAGCACAGATACGCAGTATTTT. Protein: CASSLTRLSTDTQYF.

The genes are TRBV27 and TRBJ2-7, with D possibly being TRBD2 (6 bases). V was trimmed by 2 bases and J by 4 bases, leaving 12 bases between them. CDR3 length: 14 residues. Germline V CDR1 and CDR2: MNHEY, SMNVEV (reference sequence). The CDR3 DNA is TGTGCCAGCAGTTTAGCGGGGTTTGAGTACGAGCAGTACTTC. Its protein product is CASSLAGFEYEQYF.

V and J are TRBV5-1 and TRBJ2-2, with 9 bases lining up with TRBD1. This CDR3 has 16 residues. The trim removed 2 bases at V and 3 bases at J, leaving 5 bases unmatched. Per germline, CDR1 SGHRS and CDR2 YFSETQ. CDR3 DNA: TGCGCCAGCAGCTTACACAGGGGGCAGGACACCGGGGAGCTGTTTTTT. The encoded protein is CASSLHRGQDTGELFF. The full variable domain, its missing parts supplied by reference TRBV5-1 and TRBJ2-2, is KAGVTQTPRYLIKTRGQQVTLSCSPISGHRSVSWYQQTPGQGLQFLFEYFSETQRNKGNFPGRFSGRQFSNSRSEMNVSTLELGDSALYLCASSLHRGQDTGELFFGEGSRLTVL.

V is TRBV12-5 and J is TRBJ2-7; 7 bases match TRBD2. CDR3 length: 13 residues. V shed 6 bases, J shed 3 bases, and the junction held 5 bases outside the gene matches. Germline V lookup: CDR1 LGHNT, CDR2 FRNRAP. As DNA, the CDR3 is TGTGCTAGTGGGACGGGCGGGAGCTACGAGCAGTACTTC. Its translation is CASGTGGSYEQYF. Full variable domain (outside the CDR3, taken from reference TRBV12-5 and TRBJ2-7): DARVTQTPRHKVTEMGQEVTMRCQPILGHNTVFWYRQTMMQGLELLAYFRNRAPLDDSGMPKDRFSAEMPDATLATLKIQPSEPRDSAVYFCASGTGGSYEQYFGPGTRLTVT.

The CDR3 region has the DNA TGTGCCAGCAGCTACAGCAGCTCACCCCTCCACTTT. This codes for CASSYSSSPLHF. The genes are TRBV5-8 and TRBJ1-6; D unclear. The V gene's germline CDR1 is SGHTS and CDR2 YDEGEE. The CDR3 has 12 amino acids. The V and J ends lost 3 bases and 10 bases respectively, with 8 bases between them.

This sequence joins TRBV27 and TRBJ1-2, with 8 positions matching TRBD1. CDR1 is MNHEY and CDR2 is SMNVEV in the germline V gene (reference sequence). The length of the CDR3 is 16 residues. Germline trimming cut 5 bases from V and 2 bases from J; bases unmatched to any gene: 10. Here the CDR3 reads CASSPQSRDRNYGYTF. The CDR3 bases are TGTGCCAGCAGTCCTCAATCCCGGGACAGGAACTATGGCTACACCTTC.

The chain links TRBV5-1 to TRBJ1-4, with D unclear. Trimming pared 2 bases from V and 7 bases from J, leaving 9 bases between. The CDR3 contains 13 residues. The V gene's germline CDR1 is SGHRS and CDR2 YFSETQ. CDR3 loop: CASSFEGGEKLFF. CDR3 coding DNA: TGCGCCAGCAGCTTCGAGGGTGGTGAAAAACTGTTTTTT. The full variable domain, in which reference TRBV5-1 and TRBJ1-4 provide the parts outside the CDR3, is KAGVTQTPRYLIKTRGQQVTLSCSPISGHRSVSWYQQTPGQGLQFLFEYFSETQRNKGNFPGRFSGRQFSNSRSEMNVSTLELGDSALYLCASSFEGGEKLFFGSGTQLSVL.

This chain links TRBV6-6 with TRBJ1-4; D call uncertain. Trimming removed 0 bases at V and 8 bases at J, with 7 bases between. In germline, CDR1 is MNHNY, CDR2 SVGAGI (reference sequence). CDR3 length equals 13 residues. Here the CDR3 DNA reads TGTGCCAGCAGTTACTCGGCCAAGGAAAAACTGTTTTTT. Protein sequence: CASSYSAKEKLFF.

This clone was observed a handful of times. The CDR3 nucleotides read TGTGCCAGCACCCTGAGTGGAGCGGGAGATGAGCAGTTCTTC. Amino acid sequence: CASTLSGAGDEQFF. The rearrangement joins TRBV7-9 to TRBJ2-1; TRBD2 agrees at 8 bases. CDR3 length equals 14 residues. J was trimmed by 8 bases and V by 7 bases; bases with no gene match: 10. CDR1 and CDR2 (germline): SEHNR, FQNEAQ (reference sequence).